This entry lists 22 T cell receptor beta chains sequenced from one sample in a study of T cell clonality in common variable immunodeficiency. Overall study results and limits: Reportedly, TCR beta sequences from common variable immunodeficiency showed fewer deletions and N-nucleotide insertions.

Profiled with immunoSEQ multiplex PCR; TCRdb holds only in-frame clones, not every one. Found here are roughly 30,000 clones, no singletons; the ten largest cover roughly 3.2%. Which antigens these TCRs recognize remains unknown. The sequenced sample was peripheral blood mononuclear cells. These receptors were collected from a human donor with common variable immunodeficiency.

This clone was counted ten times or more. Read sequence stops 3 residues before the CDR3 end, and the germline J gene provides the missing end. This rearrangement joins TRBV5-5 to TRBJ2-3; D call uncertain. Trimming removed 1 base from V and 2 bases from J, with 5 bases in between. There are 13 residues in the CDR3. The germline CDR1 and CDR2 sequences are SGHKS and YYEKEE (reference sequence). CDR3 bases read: TGTGCCAGCAGCTTGCTCTTCACAGATACG. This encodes CASSLLFTDT. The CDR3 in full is CASSLLFTDTQYF.

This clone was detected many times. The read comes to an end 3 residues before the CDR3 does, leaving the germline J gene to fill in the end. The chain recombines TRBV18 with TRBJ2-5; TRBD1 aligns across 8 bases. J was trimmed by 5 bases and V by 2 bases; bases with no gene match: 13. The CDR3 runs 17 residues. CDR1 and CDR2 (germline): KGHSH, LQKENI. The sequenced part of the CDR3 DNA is TGTGCCAGCTCACCAATGCGGCTCAGGGGGCGGTTGGAGACC. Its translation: CASSPMRLRGRLET. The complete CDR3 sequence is CASSPMRLRGRLETQYF.

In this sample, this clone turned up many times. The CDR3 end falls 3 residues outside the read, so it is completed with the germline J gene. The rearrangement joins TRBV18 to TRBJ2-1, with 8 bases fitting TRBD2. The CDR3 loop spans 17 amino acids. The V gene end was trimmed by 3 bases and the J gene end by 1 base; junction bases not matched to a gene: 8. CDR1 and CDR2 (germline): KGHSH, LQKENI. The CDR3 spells CASSPGKAGVSYNEQFF. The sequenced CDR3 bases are TGTGCCAGCTCACCGGGAAAAGCGGGAGTGTCCTACAATGAG.

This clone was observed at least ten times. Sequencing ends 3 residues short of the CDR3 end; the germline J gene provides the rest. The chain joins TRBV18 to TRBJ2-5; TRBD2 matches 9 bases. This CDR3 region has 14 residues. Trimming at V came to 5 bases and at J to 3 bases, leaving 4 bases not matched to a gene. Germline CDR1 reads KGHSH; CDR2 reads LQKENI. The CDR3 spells CASSYLAGEETQYF. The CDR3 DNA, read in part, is TGTGCCAGCTCATATTTAGCGGGAGAAGAGACC.

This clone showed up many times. The CDR3 loop is CASSLPGETQYF. Incomplete CDR3 DNA: TGTGCCAGCAGCTTACCAGGGGAGACC. This rearrangement joins TRBV5-5 to TRBJ2-5, with D possibly TRBD1 on 5 matching bases. The CDR3 is cut off 3 residues early in the read; its end comes from the germline J gene. From germline, CDR1 is SGHKS and CDR2 YYEKEE (reference sequence). The CDR3 has 12 amino acids. V lost 2 bases to trimming and J lost 5 bases, with 7 bases between them.

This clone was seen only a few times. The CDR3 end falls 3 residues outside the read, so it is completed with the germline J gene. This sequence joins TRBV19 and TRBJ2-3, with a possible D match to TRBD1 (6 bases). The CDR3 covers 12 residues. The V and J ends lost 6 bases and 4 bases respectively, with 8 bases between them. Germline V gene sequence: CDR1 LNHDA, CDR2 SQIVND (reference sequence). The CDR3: CASRGAADTQYF. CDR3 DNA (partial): TGTGCCAGTAGGGGGGCGGCAGATACG.

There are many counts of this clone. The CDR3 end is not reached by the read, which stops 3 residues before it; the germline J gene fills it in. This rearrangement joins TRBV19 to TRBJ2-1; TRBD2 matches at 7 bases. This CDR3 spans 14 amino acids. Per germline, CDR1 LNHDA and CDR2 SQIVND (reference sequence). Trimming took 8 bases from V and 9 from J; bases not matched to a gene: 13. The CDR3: CASRGRGVGGEQFF. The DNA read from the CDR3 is TGTGCCAGTCGCGGTCGGGGGGTTGGAGGTGAG.

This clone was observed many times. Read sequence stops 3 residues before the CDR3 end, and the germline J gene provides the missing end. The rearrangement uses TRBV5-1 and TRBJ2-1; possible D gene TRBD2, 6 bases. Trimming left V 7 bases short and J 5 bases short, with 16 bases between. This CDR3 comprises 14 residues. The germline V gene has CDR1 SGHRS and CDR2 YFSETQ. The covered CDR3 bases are TGCGCCAGCCGCCCCTCTAGCGCGAACAATGAG. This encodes CASRPSSANNE. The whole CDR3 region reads CASRPSSANNEQFF.

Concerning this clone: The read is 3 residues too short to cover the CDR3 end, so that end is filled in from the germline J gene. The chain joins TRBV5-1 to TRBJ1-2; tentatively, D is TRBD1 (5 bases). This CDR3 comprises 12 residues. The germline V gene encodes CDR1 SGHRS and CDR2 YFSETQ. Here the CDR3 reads CASSLAGGNYTF. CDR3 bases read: TGCGCCAGCAGCTTGGCCGGGGGGAAC.

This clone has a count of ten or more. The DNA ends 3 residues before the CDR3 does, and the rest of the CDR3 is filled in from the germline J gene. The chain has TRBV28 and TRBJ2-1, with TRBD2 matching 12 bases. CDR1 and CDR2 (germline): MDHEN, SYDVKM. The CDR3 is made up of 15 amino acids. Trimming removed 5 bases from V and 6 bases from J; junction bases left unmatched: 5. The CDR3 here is CASSILAGGPNEQFF. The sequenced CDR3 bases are TGTGCCAGCAGTATCCTAGCGGGAGGGCCCAATGAG.

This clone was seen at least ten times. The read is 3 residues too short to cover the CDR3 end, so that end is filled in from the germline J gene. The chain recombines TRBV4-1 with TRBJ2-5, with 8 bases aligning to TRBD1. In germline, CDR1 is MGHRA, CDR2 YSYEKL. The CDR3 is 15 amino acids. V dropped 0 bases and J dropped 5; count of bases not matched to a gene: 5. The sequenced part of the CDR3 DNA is TGCGCCAGCAGCCAAGATTCAGGGGGCAGGGAGACC. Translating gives CASSQDSGGRET. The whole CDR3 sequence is CASSQDSGGRETQYF.

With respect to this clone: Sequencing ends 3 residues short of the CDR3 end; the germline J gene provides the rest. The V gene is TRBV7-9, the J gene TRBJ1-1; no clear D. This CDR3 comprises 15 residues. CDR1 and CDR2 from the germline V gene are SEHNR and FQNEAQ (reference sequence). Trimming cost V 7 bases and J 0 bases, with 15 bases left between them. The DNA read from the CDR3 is TGTGCCAGCAACGTCCGGGTGTCCATGAACACTGAA. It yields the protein CASNVRVSMNTE. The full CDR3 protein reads CASNVRVSMNTEAFF.

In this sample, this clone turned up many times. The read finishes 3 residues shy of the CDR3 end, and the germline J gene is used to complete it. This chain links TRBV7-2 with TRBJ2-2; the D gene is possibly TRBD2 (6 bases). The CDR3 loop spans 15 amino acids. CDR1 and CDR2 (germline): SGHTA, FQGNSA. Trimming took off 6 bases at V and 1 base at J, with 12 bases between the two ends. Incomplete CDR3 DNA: TGTGCCAGCAGTAGAGGGCGGGGGAACACCGGGGAG. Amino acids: CASSRGRGNTGE. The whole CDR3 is CASSRGRGNTGELFF.

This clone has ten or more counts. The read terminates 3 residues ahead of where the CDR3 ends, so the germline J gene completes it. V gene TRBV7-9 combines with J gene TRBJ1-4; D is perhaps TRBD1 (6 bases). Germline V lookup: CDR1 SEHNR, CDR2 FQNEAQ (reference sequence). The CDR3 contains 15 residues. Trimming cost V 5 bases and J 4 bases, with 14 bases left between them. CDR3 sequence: CASSPVTGYNEKLFF. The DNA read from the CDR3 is TGTGCCAGCAGCCCAGTCACAGGGTATAATGAAAAA.

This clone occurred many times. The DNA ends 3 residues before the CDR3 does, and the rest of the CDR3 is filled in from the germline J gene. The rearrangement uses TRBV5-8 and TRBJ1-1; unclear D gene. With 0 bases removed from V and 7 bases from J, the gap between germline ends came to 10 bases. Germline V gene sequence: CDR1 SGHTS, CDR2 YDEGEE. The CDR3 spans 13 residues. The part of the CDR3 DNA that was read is TGTGCCAGCAGCTTGGCCGTGACAAATGAA. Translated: CASSLAVTNE. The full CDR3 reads CASSLAVTNEAFF.

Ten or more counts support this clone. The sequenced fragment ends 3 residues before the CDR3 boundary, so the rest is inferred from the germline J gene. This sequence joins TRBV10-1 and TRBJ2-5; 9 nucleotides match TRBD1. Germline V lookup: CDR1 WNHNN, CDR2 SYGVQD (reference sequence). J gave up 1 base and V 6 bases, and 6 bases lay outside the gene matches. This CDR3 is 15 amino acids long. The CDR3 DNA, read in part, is TGCGCCAGCAGCTACGGGACAGGGTTCCAAGAGACC. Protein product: CASSYGTGFQET. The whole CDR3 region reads CASSYGTGFQETQYF.

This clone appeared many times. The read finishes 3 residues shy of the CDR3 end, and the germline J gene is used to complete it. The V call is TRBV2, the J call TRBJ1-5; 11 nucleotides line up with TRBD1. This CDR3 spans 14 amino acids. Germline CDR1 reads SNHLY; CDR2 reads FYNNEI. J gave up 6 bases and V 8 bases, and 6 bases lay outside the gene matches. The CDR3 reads CASADRGQVQPQHF. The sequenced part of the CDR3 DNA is TGTGCCAGCGCGGACAGGGGGCAAGTTCAGCCC. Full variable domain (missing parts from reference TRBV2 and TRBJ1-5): EPEVTQTPSHQVTQMGQEVILRCVPISNHLYFYWYRQILGQKVEFLVSFYNNEISEKSEIFDDQFSVERPDGSNFTLKIRSTKLEDSAMYFCASADRGQVQPQHFGDGTRLSIL.

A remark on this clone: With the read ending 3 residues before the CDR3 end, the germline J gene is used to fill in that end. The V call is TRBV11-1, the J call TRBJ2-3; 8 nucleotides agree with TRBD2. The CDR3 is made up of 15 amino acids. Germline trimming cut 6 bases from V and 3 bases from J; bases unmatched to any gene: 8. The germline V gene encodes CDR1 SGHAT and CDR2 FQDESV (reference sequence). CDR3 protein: CASSRMREVTDTQYF. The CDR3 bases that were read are TGTGCCAGCAGTCGTATGCGGGAGGTGACAGATACG.

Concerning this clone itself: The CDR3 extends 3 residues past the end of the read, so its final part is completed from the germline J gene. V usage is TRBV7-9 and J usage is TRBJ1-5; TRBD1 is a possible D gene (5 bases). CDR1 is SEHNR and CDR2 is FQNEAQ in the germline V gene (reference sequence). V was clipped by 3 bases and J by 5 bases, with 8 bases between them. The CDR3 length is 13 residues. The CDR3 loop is CASSFSGDQPQHF. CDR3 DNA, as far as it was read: TGTGCCAGCAGCTTCTCGGGGGATCAGCCC.

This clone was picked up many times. Partial CDR3 DNA: TGCGCCAGCAGCCAAGATCCTCCAGGGAGTCCCCTAAATGAG. It is translated as CASSQDPPGSPLNE. The CDR3 as a whole reads CASSQDPPGSPLNEQFF. The rearrangement links TRBV4-1 to TRBJ2-1; possibly TRBD1 or TRBD2 for D (5 bases each). The read ends 3 residues early relative to the CDR3; the germline J gene fills the gap. Per germline, CDR1 MGHRA and CDR2 YSYEKL. V lost 0 bases and J lost 7, with 19 bases in between. The CDR3 has 17 amino acids.

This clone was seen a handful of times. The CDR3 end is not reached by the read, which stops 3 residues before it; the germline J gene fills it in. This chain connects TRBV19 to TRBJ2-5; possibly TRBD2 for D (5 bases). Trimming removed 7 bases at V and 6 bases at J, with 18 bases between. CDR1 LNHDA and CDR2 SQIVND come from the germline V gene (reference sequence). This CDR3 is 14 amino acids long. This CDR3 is CASKRIPSNQTQYF. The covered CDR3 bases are TGTGCCAGTAAGAGGATCCCTAGCAATCAGACC.

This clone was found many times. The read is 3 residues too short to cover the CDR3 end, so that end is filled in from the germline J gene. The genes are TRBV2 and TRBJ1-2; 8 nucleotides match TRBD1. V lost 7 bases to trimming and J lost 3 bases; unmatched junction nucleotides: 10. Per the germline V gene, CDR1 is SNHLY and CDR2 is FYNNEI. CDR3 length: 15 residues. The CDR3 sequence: CASILQGVGYYGYTF. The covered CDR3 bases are TGTGCCAGCATACTACAGGGGGTGGGGTACTATGGC.